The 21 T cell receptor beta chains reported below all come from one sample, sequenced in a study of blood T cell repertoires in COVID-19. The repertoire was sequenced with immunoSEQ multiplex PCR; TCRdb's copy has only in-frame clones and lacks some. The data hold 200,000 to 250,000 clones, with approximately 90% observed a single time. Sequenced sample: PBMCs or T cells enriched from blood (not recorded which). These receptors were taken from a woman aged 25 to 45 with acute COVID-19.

The CDR3 spells CASRETANYGYTF. The CDR3 coding sequence is TGTGCCAGCAGAGAGACAGCTAACTATGGCTACACCTTC. V gene TRBV2 combines with J gene TRBJ1-2; weak D call: TRBD1 (5 bases). The CDR3 sequence is 13 residues long. Germline values: CDR1 SNHLY, CDR2 FYNNEI. V gave up 6 bases and J gave up 0 bases, with 8 bases separating them.

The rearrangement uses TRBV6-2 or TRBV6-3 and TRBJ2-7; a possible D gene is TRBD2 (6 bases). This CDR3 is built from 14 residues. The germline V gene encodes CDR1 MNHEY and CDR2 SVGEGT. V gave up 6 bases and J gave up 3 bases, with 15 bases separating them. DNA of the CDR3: TGTGCCAGCAGCAGGTCGGGACTCAACTACGAGCAGTACTTC. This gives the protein CASSRSGLNYEQYF.

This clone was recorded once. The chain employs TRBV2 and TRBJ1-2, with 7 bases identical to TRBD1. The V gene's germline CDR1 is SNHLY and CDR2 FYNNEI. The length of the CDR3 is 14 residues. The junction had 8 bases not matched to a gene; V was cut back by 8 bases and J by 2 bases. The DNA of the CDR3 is TGTGCCAGCGTCAGGACAGGCAGAAACTATGGCTACACCTTC. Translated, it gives CASVRTGRNYGYTF. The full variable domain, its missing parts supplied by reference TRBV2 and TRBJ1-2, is EPEVTQTPSHQVTQMGQEVILRCVPISNHLYFYWYRQILGQKVEFLVSFYNNEISEKSEIFDDQFSVERPDGSNFTLKIRSTKLEDSAMYFCASVRTGRNYGYTFGSGTRLTVV.

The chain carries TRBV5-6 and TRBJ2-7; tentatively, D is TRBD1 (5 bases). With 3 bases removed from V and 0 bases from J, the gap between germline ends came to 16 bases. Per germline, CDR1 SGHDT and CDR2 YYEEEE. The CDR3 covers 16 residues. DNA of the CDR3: TGTGCCAGCAGCTCCGCAGGGTGGTCGCTCTCCTACGAGCAGTACTTC. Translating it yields CASSSAGWSLSYEQYF.

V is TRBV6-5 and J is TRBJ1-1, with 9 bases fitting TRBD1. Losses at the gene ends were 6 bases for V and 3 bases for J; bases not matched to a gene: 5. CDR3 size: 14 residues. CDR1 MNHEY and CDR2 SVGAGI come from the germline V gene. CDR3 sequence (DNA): TGTGCCAGCAGGGACAGGGGTGGGTACACTGAAGCTTTCTTT. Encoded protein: CASRDRGGYTEAFF.

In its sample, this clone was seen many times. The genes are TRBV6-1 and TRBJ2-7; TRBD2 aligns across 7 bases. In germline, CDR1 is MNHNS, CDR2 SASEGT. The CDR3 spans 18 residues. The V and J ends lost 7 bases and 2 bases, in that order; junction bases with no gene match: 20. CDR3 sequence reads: CASNDGFLELSGTYEQYF. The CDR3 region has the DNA TGTGCCAGCAATGATGGTTTTCTGGAACTAAGCGGGACCTACGAGCAGTACTTC.

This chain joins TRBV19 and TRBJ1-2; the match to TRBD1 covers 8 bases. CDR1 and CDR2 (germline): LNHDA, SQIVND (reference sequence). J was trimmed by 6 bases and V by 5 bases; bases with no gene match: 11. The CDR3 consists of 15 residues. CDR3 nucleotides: TGTGCCAGTAGTGCGGACAGGGAAGGCCCCAATGGCTACACCTTC. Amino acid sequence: CASSADREGPNGYTF.

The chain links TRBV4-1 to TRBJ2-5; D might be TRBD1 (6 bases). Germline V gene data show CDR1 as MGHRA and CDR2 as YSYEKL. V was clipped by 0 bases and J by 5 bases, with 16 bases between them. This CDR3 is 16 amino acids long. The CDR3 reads CASSQEWAGERETQYF. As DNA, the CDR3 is TGCGCCAGCAGCCAAGAGTGGGCAGGGGAACGTGAGACCCAGTACTTC.

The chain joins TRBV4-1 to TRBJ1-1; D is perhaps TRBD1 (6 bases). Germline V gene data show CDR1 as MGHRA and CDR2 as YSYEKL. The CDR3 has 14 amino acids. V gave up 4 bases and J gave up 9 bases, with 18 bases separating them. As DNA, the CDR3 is TGCGCCAGCAGCCCCCCCAGGTGGGGGCCACAAGCTTTCTTT. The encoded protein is CASSPPRWGPQAFF.

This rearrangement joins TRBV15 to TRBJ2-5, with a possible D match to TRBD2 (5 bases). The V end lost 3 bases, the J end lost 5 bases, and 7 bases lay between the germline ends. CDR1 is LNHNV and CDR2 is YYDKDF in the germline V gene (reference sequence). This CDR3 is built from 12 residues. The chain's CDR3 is CATSRGSETQYF. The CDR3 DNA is TGTGCCACCAGCAGGGGGAGTGAGACCCAGTACTTC.

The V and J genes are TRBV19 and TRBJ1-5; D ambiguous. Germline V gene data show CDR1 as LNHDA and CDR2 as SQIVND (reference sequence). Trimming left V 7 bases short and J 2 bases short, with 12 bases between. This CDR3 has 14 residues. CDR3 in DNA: TGTGCCAGTACCAGATTCGGAGGCAATCAGCCCCAGCATTTT. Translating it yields CASTRFGGNQPQHF.

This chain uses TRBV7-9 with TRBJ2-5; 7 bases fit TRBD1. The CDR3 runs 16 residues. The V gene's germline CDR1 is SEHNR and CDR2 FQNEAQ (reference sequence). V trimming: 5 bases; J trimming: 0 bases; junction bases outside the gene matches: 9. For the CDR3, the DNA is TGTGCCAGCAGCCCCCGGCAGGGGGAGTACCAAGAGACCCAGTACTTC. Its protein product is CASSPRQGEYQETQYF.

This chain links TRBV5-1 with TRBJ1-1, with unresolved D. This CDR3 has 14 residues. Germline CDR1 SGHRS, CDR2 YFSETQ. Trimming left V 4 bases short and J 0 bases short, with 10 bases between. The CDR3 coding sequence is TGCGCCAGCAGCCCGGGAGCAATGAACACTGAAGCTTTCTTT. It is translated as CASSPGAMNTEAFF.

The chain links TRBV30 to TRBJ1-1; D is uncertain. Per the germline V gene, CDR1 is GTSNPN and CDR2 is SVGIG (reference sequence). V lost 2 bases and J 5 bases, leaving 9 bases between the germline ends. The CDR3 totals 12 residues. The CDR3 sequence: CAWSTGWTEAFF. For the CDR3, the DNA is TGTGCCTGGAGTACGGGTTGGACTGAAGCTTTCTTT.

The CDR3 DNA reads as TGCGCCAGCAGCCATCTCTTATCGAACACTGAAGCTTTCTTT. It codes for CASSHLLSNTEAFF. The rearrangement joins TRBV4-1 to TRBJ1-1, with D uncertain. Germline CDR1 and CDR2: MGHRA and YSYEKL. Trimming left V 3 bases short and J 1 base short, with 9 bases between. The CDR3 spans 14 residues.

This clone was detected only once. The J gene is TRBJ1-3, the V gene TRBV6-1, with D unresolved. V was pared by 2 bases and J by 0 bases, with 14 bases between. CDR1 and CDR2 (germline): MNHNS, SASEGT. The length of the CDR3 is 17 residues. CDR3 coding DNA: TGTGCCAGCAGTGAACGGGGATACTCCTCCTCTGGAAACACCATATATTTT. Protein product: CASSERGYSSSGNTIYF.

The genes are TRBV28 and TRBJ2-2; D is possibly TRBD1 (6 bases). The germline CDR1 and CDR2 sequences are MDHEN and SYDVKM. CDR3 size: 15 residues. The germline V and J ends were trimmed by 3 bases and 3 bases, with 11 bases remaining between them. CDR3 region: CASSFRDKYTGELFF. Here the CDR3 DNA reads TGTGCCAGCAGTTTCAGGGACAAATACACCGGGGAGCTGTTTTTT.

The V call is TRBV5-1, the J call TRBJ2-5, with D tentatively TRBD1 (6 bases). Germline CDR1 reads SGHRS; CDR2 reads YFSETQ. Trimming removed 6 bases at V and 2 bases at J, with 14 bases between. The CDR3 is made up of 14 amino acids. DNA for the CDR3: TGCGCCAGCACCCGAGGGGACAAACAAGAGACCCAGTACTTC. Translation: CASTRGDKQETQYF.

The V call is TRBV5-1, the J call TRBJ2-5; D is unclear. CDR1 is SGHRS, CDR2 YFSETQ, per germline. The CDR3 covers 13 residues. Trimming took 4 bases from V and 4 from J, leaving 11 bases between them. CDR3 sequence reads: CASSQTHRETQYF. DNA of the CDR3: TGCGCCAGCAGCCAAACTCATCGAGAGACCCAGTACTTC.

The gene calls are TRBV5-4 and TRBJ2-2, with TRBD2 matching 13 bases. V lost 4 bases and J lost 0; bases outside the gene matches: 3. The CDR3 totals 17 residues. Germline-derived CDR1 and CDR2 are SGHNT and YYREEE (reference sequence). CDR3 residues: CASSMGLAGSNTGELFF. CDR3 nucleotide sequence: TGTGCCAGCAGCATGGGACTAGCGGGATCGAACACCGGGGAGCTGTTTTTT.

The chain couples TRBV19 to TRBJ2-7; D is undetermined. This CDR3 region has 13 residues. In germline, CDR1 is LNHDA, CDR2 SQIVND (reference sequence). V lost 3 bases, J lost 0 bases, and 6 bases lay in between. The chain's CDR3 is CASSIPSSYEQYF. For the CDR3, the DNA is TGTGCCAGTAGTATCCCCAGCTCCTACGAGCAGTACTTC.